Sequencing of this T cell receptor (beta chain) was carried out in a study of glioma-infiltrating T cells. Turning to the study itself: Glioblastomas were WHO grade IV, sampled at first diagnosis; low-grade were grade II. Whole-study results and caveats: Only very few CDR3 sequences appeared in both tissue and blood. Patients with low tissue-blood divergence carried a signature set of shared blood CDR3 motifs.

The CDR3 is 15 amino acids. In germline, CDR1 is SGHAT, CDR2 FQDESV (reference sequence). J lost 3 bases, V lost 5 bases, and 10 bases had no gene match. Using RNA template, CDR3s of TCR alpha and beta were amplified with iRepertoire arm-PCR. TCRdb ran MiXCR on the multiplex PCR reads and lists one entry per CDR3 protein. The sample carries about 380,000 distinct CDR3 sequences, 41% recorded once. This clonotype was seen a handful of times. The antigen is unknown. The specimen sequenced was glioma tissue, nonneoplastic brain tissue, or PBMCs (not recorded which). This rearrangement joins TRBV11-1 to TRBJ2-7, with 7 bases that match TRBD1. The receptor comes from a human donor with low-grade glioma or glioblastoma, undergoing nonglioma brain surgery, or in good health (not recorded which). CDR3 DNA: TGTGCCAGCAGCCCAGGGGATGACAGGGACTACGAGCAGTACTTC. Translating gives CASSPGDDRDYEQYF.